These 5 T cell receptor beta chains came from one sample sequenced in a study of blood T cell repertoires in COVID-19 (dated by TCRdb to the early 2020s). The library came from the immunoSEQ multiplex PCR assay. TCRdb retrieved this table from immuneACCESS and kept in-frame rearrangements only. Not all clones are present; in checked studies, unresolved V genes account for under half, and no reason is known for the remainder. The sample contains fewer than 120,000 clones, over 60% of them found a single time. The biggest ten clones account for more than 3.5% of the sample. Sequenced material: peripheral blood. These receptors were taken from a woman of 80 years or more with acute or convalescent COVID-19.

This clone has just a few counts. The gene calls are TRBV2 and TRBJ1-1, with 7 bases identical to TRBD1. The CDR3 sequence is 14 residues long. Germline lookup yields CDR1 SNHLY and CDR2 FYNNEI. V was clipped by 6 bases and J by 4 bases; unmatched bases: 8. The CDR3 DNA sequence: TGTGCCAGCAGGCCCACAGGGGTCTCCACTGAAGCTTTCTTT. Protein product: CASRPTGVSTEAFF.

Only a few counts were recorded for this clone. CDR3 sequence: CAWSRRQGDYGYTF. Written as DNA, the CDR3 is TGTGCCTGGAGTAGGAGACAGGGAGACTATGGCTACACCTTC. The rearrangement uses TRBV30 and TRBJ1-2; 7 nucleotides align to TRBD1. The CDR3 spans 14 residues. Germline CDR1 reads GTSNPN; CDR2 reads SVGIG (reference sequence). Unmatched junction bases numbered 6, after V lost 2 bases and J lost 3 bases. The full variable domain, in which reference TRBV30 and TRBJ1-2 provide the parts outside the CDR3, is SQTIHQWPATLVQPVGSPLSLECTVEGTSNPNLYWYRQAAGRGLQLLFYSVGIGQISSEVPQNLSASRPQDRQFILSSKKLLLSDSGFYLCAWSRRQGDYGYTFGSGTRLTVV.

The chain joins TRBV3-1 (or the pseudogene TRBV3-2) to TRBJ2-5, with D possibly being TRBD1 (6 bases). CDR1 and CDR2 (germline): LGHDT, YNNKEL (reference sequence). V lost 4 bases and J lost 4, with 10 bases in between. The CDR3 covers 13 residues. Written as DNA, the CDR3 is TGTGCCAGCAGCCTTACAGGGTCAGAGACCCAGTACTTC. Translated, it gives CASSLTGSETQYF.

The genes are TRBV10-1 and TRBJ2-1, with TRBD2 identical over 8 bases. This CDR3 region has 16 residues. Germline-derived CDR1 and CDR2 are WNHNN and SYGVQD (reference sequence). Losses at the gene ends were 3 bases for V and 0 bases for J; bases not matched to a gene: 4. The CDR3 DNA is TGCGCCAGCAGTGAAAGCGGGGGACCCTCCTACAATGAGCAGTTCTTC. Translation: CASSESGGPSYNEQFF.

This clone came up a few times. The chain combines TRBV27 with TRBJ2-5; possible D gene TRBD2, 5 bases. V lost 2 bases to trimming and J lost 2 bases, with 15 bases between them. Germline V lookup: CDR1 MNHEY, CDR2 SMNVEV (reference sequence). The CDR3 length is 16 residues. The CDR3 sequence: CASSLEFAGTQETQYF. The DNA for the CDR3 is TGTGCCAGCAGTTTAGAGTTCGCGGGCACGCAAGAGACCCAGTACTTC.